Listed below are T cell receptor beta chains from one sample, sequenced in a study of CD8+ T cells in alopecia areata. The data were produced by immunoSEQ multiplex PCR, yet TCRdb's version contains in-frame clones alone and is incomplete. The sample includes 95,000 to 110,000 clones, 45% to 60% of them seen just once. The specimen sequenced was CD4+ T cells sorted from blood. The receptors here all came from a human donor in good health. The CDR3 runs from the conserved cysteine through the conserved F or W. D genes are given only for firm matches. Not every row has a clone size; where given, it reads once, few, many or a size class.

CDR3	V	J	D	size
CASSQVVGGTEAFF	TRBV4-1	TRBJ1-1	-	-
CASSLAYTDTQYF	TRBV7-2	TRBJ2-3	-	-
CASSQQGAGETQYF	TRBV4-1	TRBJ2-5	TRBD1	-
CASSLSPGAPLHF	TRBV5-1	TRBJ1-6	-	once
CASSFGETYGYTF	TRBV5-1	TRBJ1-2	-	-
CASSHPASPYEQYF	TRBV4-2	TRBJ2-7	-	-
CASSQEGEANTEAFF	TRBV23-1	TRBJ1-1	-	-
CASSAVSPYEQYF	TRBV25-1	TRBJ2-7	-	-
CASSYSINGDYEQYF	TRBV6-5	TRBJ2-7	-	-
CASNRDRGPDTQYF	TRBV4-3	TRBJ2-3	TRBD1	-
CASSYSVGAGSYGYTF	TRBV6-5	TRBJ1-2	-	few
CASSQTSDHYEQYF	TRBV5-1	TRBJ2-7	TRBD2	-
CSVEINVEGGEQYF	TRBV29-1	TRBJ2-7	-	-
CASSIMDRYYEQYF	TRBV5-1	TRBJ2-7	TRBD1	few
CASSLTTGTNYGYTF	TRBV5-1	TRBJ1-2	TRBD1	few
CASSSGLGTSINEQFF	TRBV5-1	TRBJ2-1	-	-
CAWQQGYYGELFF	TRBV30	TRBJ2-2	-	-
CSVQGVLNTEAFF	TRBV29-1	TRBJ1-1	-	once
CSVGGRDSSLRTQYF	TRBV29-1	TRBJ2-5	-	-
CASSEEVNTEAFF	TRBV2	TRBJ1-1	-	-
CASSPLLYGYTF	TRBV18	TRBJ1-2	-	-
CASSRPPGQGAPRNTEAFF	TRBV23-1	TRBJ1-1	TRBD1	few
CASSPGGGSITGELFF	TRBV13	TRBJ2-2	-	-
CSVGPVLRLNTEAFF	TRBV29-1	TRBJ1-1	-	-
CSVAPRQRENYGYTF	TRBV29-1	TRBJ1-2	-	few
CACDATGQGYEQYF	TRBV30	TRBJ2-7	TRBD1	once
CASSLFSGREQFF	TRBV7-2	TRBJ2-1	-	-
CASSEAKGGATDTQYF	TRBV2	TRBJ2-3	TRBD1	-
CASSFNQGQETQYF	TRBV7-2	TRBJ2-5	-	-
CSVRTGENTEAFF	TRBV29-1	TRBJ1-1	TRBD1	-
CASGGRTGELFF	TRBV7-3	TRBJ2-2	-	few
CASSPQVNTEAFF	TRBV5-1	TRBJ1-1	-	-